One sample yielded the 23 T cell receptor beta chains listed below, sequenced in a study of OX40 agonist ivuxolimab in advanced cancers. The assay was immunoSEQ multiplex PCR, and TCRdb's table has in-frame clones only and misses some. The profile shows 45,000 to 75,000 clones, around 79% of them singletons. Sequencing used CD4+ or CD8+ T cells sorted from blood, obtained in a trial of the OX40 agonist ivuxolimab. All receptors come from an adult with an advanced solid tumor such as melanoma, head and neck, liver or kidney cancer.

The chain has TRBV6-5 and TRBJ1-5, with D hard to call. The CDR3 loop spans 13 amino acids. CDR1 is MNHEY, CDR2 SVGAGI, per germline. Trimming pared 2 bases from V and 7 bases from J, leaving 9 bases between. Written as DNA, the CDR3 is TGTGCCAGCAGTTACGAAACGGGCCAGCCCCAGCATTTT. This gives the protein CASSYETGQPQHF.

The chain recombines TRBV5-1 with TRBJ1-1; D uncertain. V shed 4 bases and J shed 5 bases, with 15 bases lying between them. This CDR3 is built from 14 residues. Germline V CDR1 and CDR2: SGHRS, YFSETQ. The DNA of the CDR3 is TGCGCCAGCAGCCCCTTCCAACCGGGTACTGAAGCTTTCTTT. Protein product: CASSPFQPGTEAFF.

CDR3 protein: CASSPPGAYEQYF. The DNA for the CDR3 is TGTGCCAGCAGCCCTCCCGGGGCCTACGAGCAGTACTTC. The V call is TRBV9, the J call TRBJ2-7; D is perhaps TRBD2 (5 bases). This CDR3 is 13 amino acids long. In germline, CDR1 is SGDLS, CDR2 YYNGEE. The ends were cut back, 4 bases at V and 2 bases at J, with 10 bases in the middle.

V is TRBV5-1 and J is TRBJ2-1, with D hard to call. CDR1 SGHRS and CDR2 YFSETQ come from the germline V gene. This CDR3 is 16 amino acids long. Trimming removed 0 bases from V and 0 bases from J, with 10 bases in between. The DNA for the CDR3 is TGCGCCAGCAGCTTGGACCCCGCTGCCTCCTACAATGAGCAGTTCTTC. This sequence encodes CASSLDPAASYNEQFF.

The V gene is TRBV9, the J gene TRBJ2-5, with unresolved D. Near its end, the DNA agrees better with TRBJ2-7, so the J call may be wrong. Germline loops: CDR1 SGDLS, CDR2 YYNGEE. The CDR3 spans 15 residues. CDR3 in amino acids: CASSVAANPFYEQYF. As DNA, the CDR3 is TGTGCCAGCAGCGTAGCTGCCAATCCCTTCTACGAGCAGTACTTC.

The chain couples TRBV19 to TRBJ1-2; no definite D call. The V end lost 4 bases, the J end lost 2 bases, and 11 bases lay between the germline ends. The germline V gene encodes CDR1 LNHDA and CDR2 SQIVND (reference sequence). The CDR3 runs to 14 residues. The CDR3 DNA follows: TGTGCCAGTAGTAGACAAATCCGAAACTATGGCTACACCTTC. This sequence encodes CASSRQIRNYGYTF.

The V and J genes are TRBV19 and TRBJ1-1, with D possibly matching TRBD1 (5 bases). V dropped 5 bases and J dropped 1 base, with 11 bases sitting between them. Germline values: CDR1 LNHDA, CDR2 SQIVND (reference sequence). This CDR3 spans 14 amino acids. In nucleotides, the CDR3 is TGTGCCAGTAGTCTCGGGACCTCGAACACTGAAGCTTTCTTT. As protein: CASSLGTSNTEAFF. Full variable domain (outside the CDR3, taken from reference TRBV19 and TRBJ1-1): DGGITQSPKYLFRKEGQNVTLSCEQNLNHDAMYWYRQDPGQGLRLIYYSQIVNDFQKGDIAEGYSVSREKKESFPLTVTSAQKNPTAFYLCASSLGTSNTEAFFGQGTRLTVV.

The chain couples TRBV9 to TRBJ2-4; 11 nucleotides align to TRBD1. Germline V CDR1 and CDR2: SGDLS, YYNGEE. Trimming removed 4 bases from V and 8 bases from J; junction bases left unmatched: 11. This CDR3 spans 16 amino acids. The CDR3 loop reads CASSPRTGGAEDIQYF. The CDR3 DNA reads as TGTGCCAGCAGCCCTAGGACAGGGGGCGCGGAAGACATTCAGTACTTC.

This clone was detected a few times. CDR3 DNA: TGTGCCAGCATCCTGATCGGGCCCCTGGGGACTGAAGCTTTCTTT. Residues: CASILIGPLGTEAFF. The chain links TRBV6-5 to TRBJ1-1; D gene uncertain. The CDR3 contains 15 residues. The V end lost 7 bases, the J end lost 5 bases, and 20 bases lay between the germline ends. Germline V gene data show CDR1 as MNHEY and CDR2 as SVGAGI.

This rearrangement joins TRBV11-3 to TRBJ2-7; the D call may be TRBD1 or TRBD2 (5 bases each). V lost 1 base and J lost 3, with 16 bases in between. This CDR3 has 16 amino acids. The germline V gene encodes CDR1 SGHNT and CDR2 YENEEA. For the CDR3, the DNA is TGTGCCAGCAGCTTAGGATCATACGGGACGGGCTACGAGCAGTACTTC. Its protein is CASSLGSYGTGYEQYF.

This CDR3 is CASQQGYGPGNTIYF. CDR3 DNA: TGCGCCAGCCAACAGGGATACGGACCCGGAAACACCATATATTTT. The V call is TRBV5-1, the J call TRBJ1-3, with D perhaps TRBD1 (6 bases). Germline assignment: CDR1 SGHRS and CDR2 YFSETQ. V gave up 7 bases and J gave up 4 bases, with 18 bases separating them. This CDR3 has 15 residues.

This chain connects TRBV12-5 to TRBJ1-2, with 9 bases aligning to TRBD1. With 6 bases clipped from V and 5 bases from J, the junction kept 7 bases outside the gene matches. Germline assignment: CDR1 LGHNT and CDR2 FRNRAP. The CDR3 consists of 14 residues. Here the CDR3 DNA reads TGTGCTAGTGGCACCGGGACAGGGTATTATGGCTACACCTTC. Its translation is CASGTGTGYYGYTF. Full variable domain (missing parts from reference TRBV12-5 and TRBJ1-2): DARVTQTPRHKVTEMGQEVTMRCQPILGHNTVFWYRQTMMQGLELLAYFRNRAPLDDSGMPKDRFSAEMPDATLATLKIQPSEPRDSAVYFCASGTGTGYYGYTFGSGTRLTVV.

The V call is TRBV10-3, the J call TRBJ2-5; D call uncertain. From germline, CDR1 is ENHRY and CDR2 SYGVKD. This CDR3 is 13 amino acids long. Trimming removed 3 bases from V and 3 bases from J, with 8 bases in between. The chain's CDR3 is CAISDSSEETQYF. As DNA, the CDR3 is TGTGCCATCAGTGATTCGTCTGAAGAGACCCAGTACTTC.

V usage is TRBV6-5 and J usage is TRBJ2-7; 7 nucleotides agree with TRBD2. V was clipped by 6 bases and J by 1 base; unmatched bases: 9. From germline, CDR1 is MNHEY and CDR2 SVGAGI. The CDR3 spans 15 residues. This chain's CDR3 is CASSRGGGKSYEQYF. DNA for the CDR3: TGTGCCAGCAGCCGCGGGGGAGGGAAATCCTACGAGCAGTACTTC.

This clone is a singleton in its sample. This sample includes further DNA sequences coding for the same CDR3. The chain is built from TRBV4-1 and TRBJ1-2; D remains ambiguous. This CDR3 spans 15 amino acids. V lost 0 bases and J lost 4, with 12 bases in between. In germline, CDR1 is MGHRA, CDR2 YSYEKL. CDR3 residues: CASSQEEGQLYGYTF. Here the CDR3 DNA reads TGCGCCAGCAGCCAAGAGGAAGGCCAGCTCTATGGCTACACCTTC.

This chain links TRBV28 with TRBJ1-2; D ambiguous. The CDR3 covers 12 residues. CDR1 is MDHEN, CDR2 SYDVKM, per germline. V was pared by 1 base and J by 6 bases, with 6 bases between. The CDR3 protein is CASSLLGDGYTF. The CDR3 region has the DNA TGTGCCAGCAGTTTATTGGGTGATGGCTACACCTTC.

V is TRBV19 and J is TRBJ1-5, with D possibly TRBD1 on 6 matching bases. Germline V lookup: CDR1 LNHDA, CDR2 SQIVND (reference sequence). V lost 10 bases, J lost 4 bases, and 23 bases lay in between. This CDR3 is built from 16 residues. CDR3 bases: TGTGCCACCAATAAAGGGGCAGGGGTGACGAATCAGCCCCAGCATTTT. Residues: CATNKGAGVTNQPQHF.

This clone was seen only once. J is TRBJ1-1 and V is TRBV19, with D possibly matching TRBD1 (5 bases). The CDR3 length is 13 residues. Trimming pared 6 bases from V and 2 bases from J, leaving 10 bases between. Germline CDR1 is LNHDA and CDR2 is SQIVND (reference sequence). CDR3 in amino acids: CASRGVRNTEAFF. The CDR3 nucleotides read TGTGCCAGTAGGGGGGTTAGAAACACTGAAGCTTTCTTT. The full variable domain, its missing parts supplied by reference TRBV19 and TRBJ1-1, is DGGITQSPKYLFRKEGQNVTLSCEQNLNHDAMYWYRQDPGQGLRLIYYSQIVNDFQKGDIAEGYSVSREKKESFPLTVTSAQKNPTAFYLCASRGVRNTEAFFGQGTRLTVV.

The V and J genes are TRBV11-2 and TRBJ1-1; no reliable D call. The germline V gene encodes CDR1 SGHAT and CDR2 FQNNGV. V dropped 2 bases and J dropped 4 bases, with 11 bases sitting between them. This CDR3 comprises 14 residues. The CDR3 is CASSLSLQSTEAFF. The CDR3, as DNA: TGTGCCAGCAGCTTAAGTTTGCAGAGCACTGAAGCTTTCTTT.

This clone was observed once. The chain uses TRBV6-5 and TRBJ2-5; no reliable D call. V was clipped by 7 bases and J by 7 bases, with 19 bases between them. The CDR3 consists of 14 residues. Looked up from germline, CDR1 is MNHEY and CDR2 is SVGAGI. CDR3 sequence (DNA): TGTGCCAGCATCGCCGGCGGCGGATACGGGACCCAGTACTTC. Amino acids: CASIAGGGYGTQYF.

This chain connects TRBV11-3 to TRBJ2-2, with TRBD2 as a possible D gene (6 bases). CDR3 length: 14 amino acids. The germline gives CDR1 SGHNT, CDR2 YENEEA. Trimming took off 3 bases at V and 4 bases at J, with 9 bases between the two ends. The chain's CDR3 is CASSFGSFTGELFF. The CDR3 DNA sequence: TGTGCCAGCAGCTTCGGGAGCTTCACCGGGGAGCTGTTTTTT. Filled out from reference TRBV11-3 and TRBJ2-2, the complete variable domain reads EAGVVQSPRYKIIEKKQPVAFWCNPISGHNTLYWYLQNLGQGPELLIRYENEEAVDDSQLPKDRFSAERLKGVDSTLKIQPAELGDSAVYLCASSFGSFTGELFFGEGSRLTVL.

The chain uses TRBV5-1 and TRBJ2-3; possibly TRBD2 for D (5 bases). V was pared by 4 bases and J by 0 bases, with 12 bases between. Germline lookup yields CDR1 SGHRS and CDR2 YFSETQ. The CDR3 is 15 residues long. The CDR3 DNA follows: TGCGCCAGCAGCGCCTCGGGGTACAGCACAGATACGCAGTATTTT. This sequence encodes CASSASGYSTDTQYF.

J is TRBJ1-4 and V is TRBV5-8; D is uncertain. Germline V CDR1 and CDR2: SGHTS, YDEGEE. This CDR3 has 14 amino acids. The germline V and J ends were trimmed by 0 bases and 8 bases, with 11 bases remaining between them. The CDR3 here is CASSLGTPREKLFF. Written as DNA, the CDR3 is TGTGCCAGCAGCTTGGGAACACCGCGGGAAAAACTGTTTTTT.